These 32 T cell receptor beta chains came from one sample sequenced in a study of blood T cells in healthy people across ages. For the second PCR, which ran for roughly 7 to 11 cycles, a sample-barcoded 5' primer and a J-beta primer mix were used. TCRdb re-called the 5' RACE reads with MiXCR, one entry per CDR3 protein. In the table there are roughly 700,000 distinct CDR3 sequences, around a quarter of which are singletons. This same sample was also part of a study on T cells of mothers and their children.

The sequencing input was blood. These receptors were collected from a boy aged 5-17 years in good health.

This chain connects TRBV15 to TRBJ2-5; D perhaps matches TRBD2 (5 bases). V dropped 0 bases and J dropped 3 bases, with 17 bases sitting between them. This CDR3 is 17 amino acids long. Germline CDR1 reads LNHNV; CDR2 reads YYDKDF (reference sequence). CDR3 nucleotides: TGTGCCACCAGCAGAGATTTGAGGGTCACCCCAAAAGAGACCCAGTACTTC. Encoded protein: CATSRDLRVTPKETQYF.

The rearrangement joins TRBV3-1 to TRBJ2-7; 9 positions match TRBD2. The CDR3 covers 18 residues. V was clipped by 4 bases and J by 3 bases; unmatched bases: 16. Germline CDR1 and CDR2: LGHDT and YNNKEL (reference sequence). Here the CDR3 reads CASSRSQLAGSEGYEQYF. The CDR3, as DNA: TGTGCCAGCAGCCGAAGCCAACTAGCGGGTTCAGAGGGCTACGAGCAGTACTTC.

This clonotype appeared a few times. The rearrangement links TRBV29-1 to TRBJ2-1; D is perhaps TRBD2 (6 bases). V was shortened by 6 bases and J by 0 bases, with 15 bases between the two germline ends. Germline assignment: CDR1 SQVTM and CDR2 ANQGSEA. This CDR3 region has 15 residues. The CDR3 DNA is TGCAGCGTGAGGGGACTCGCCAGCTCCTACAATGAGCAGTTCTTC. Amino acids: CSVRGLASSYNEQFF.

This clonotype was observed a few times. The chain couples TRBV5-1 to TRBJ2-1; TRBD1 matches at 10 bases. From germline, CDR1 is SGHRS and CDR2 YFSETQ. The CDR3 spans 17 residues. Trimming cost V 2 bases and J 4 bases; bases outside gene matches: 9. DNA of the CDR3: TGCGCCAGCAGCTTCCCAGAGGGGACAGGGGCGTACAATGAGCAGTTCTTC. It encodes CASSFPEGTGAYNEQFF.

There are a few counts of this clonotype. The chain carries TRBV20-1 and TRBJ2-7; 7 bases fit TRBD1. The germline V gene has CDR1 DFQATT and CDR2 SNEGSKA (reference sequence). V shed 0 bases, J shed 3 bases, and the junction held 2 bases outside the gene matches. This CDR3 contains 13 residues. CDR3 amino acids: CSAREQGFYEQYF. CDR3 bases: TGCAGTGCTAGAGAACAGGGGTTCTACGAGCAGTACTTC.

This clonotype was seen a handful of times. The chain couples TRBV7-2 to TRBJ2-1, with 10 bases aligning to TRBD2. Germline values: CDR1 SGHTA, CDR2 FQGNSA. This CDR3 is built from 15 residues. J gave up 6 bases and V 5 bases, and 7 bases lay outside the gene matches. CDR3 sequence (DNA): TGTGCCAGCAGCCTAATAAGCGGGGGGGCCAATGAGCAGTTCTTC. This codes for CASSLISGGANEQFF.

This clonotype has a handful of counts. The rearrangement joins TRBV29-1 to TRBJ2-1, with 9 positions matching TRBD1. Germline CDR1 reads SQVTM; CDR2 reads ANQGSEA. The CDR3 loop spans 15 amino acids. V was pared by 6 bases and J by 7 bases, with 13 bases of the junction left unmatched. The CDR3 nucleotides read TGCAGCGTCATAACCGGGACAGGGCGTAGTAATGAGCAGTTCTTC. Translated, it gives CSVITGTGRSNEQFF.

The DNA of the CDR3 is TGTGCCAGCAGCCAATCCAGACTAGCGGGAGATGAGGGTGAGCAGTTCTTC. Encoded protein: CASSQSRLAGDEGEQFF. The chain has TRBV3-1 and TRBJ2-5; 12 bases are a match to TRBD2. With the DNA end fitting TRBJ2-1 better, the J assignment may be wrong. The CDR3 is 17 residues long. CDR1 and CDR2 (germline): LGHDT, YNNKEL (reference sequence).

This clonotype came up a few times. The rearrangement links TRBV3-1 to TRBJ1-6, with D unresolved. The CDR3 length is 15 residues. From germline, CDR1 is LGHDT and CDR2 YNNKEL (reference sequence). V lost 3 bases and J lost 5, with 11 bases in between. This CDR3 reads CASSQSDYHNSPLHF. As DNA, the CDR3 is TGTGCCAGCAGCCAGTCGGACTACCATAATTCACCCCTCCACTTT.

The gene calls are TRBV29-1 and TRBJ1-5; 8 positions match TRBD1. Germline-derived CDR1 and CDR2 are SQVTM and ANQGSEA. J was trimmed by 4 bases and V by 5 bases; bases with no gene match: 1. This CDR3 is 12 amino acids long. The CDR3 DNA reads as TGCAGCGTTCGACAGGGGAATCAGCCCCAGCATTTT. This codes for CSVRQGNQPQHF.

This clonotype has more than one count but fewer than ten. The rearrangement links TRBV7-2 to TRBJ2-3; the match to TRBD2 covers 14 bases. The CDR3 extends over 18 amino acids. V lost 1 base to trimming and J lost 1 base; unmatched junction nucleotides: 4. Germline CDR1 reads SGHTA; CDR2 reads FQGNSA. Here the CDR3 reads CASSLVRLAGGRTDTQYF. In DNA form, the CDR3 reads TGTGCCAGCAGCTTAGTGAGACTAGCGGGAGGGCGCACAGATACGCAGTATTTT. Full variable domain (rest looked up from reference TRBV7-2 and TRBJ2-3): GAGVSQSPSNKVTEKGKDVELRCDPISGHTALYWYRQSLGQGLEFLIYFQGNSAPDKSGLPSDRFSAERTGGSVSTLTIQRTQQEDSAVYLCASSLVRLAGGRTDTQYFGPGTRLTVL.

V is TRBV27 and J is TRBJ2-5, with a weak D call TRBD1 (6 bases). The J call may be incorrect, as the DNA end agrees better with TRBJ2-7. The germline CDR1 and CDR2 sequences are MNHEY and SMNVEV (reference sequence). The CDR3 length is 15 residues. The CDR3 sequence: CASRGNTDSDYEQYF. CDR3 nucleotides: TGTGCCAGCAGGGGTAATACGGACAGTGACTACGAGCAGTACTTC.

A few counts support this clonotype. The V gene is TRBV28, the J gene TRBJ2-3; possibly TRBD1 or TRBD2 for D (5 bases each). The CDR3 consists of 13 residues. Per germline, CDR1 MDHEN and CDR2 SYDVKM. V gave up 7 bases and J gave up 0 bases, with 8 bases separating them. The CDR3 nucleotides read TGTGCCAGCAATCGGGACAGCACAGATACGCAGTATTTT. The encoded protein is CASNRDSTDTQYF.

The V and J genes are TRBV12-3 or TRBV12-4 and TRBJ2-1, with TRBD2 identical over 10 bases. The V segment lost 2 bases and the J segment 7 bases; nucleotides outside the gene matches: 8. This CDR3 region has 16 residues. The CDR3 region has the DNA TGTGCCAGCAGTTTAAGTGAGCGGGAGGGCCGGAATGAGCAGTTCTTC. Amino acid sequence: CASSLSEREGRNEQFF.

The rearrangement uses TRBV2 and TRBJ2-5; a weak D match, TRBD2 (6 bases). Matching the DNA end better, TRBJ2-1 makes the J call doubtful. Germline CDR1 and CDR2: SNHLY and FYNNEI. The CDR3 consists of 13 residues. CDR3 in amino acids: CASSGGDRYEQFF. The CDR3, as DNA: TGTGCCAGCAGTGGGGGGGATCGGTATGAGCAGTTCTTC.

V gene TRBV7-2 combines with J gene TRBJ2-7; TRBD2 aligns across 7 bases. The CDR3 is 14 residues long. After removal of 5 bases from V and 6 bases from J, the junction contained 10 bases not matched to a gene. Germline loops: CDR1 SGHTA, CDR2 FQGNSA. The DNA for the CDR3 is TGTGCCAGCAGCCATCCTGGACTAGAAAGCGAGCAGTACTTC. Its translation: CASSHPGLESEQYF.

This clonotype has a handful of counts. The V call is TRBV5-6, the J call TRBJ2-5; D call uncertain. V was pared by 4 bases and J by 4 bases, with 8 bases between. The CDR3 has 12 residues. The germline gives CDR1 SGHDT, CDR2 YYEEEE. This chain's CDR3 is CASSTPGETQYF. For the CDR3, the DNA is TGTGCCAGCAGCACTCCCGGAGAGACCCAGTACTTC.

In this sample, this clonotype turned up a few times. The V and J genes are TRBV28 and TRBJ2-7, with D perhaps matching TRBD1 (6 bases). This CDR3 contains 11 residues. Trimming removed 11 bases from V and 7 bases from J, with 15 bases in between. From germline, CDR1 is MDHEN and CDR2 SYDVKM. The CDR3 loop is CAVTGLGEQYF. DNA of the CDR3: TGTGCCGTAACAGGGCTTGGAGAGCAGTACTTC.

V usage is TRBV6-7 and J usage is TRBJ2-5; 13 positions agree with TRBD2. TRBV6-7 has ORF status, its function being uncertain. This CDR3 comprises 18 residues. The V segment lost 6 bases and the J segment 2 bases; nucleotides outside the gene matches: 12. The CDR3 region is CASRFASGLAGHQETQYF. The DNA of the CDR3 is TGTGCCAGCAGATTCGCGTCGGGACTAGCGGGGCATCAAGAGACCCAGTACTTC.

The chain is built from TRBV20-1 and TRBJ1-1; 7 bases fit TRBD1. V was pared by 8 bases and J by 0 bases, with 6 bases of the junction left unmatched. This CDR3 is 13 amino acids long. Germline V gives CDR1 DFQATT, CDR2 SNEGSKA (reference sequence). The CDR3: CSPRGQLNTEAFF. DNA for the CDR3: TGCAGTCCCCGGGGACAGTTGAACACTGAAGCTTTCTTT.

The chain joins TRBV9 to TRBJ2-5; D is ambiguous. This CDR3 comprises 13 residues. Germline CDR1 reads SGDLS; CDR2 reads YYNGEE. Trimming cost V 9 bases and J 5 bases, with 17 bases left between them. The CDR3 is CAIPRWVWETQYF. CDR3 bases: TGTGCCATCCCGAGGTGGGTCTGGGAGACCCAGTACTTC. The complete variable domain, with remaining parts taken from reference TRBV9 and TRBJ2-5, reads DSGVTQTPKHLITATGQRVTLRCSPRSGDLSVYWYQQSLDQGLQFLIQYYNGEERAKGNILERFSAQQFPDLHSELNLSSLELGDSALYFCAIPRWVWETQYFGPGTRLLVL.

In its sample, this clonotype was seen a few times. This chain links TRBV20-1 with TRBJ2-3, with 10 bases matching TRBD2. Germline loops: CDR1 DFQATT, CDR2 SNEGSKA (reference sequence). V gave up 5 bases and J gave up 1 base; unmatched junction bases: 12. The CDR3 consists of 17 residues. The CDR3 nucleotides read TGCAGTGCTCCTAGCGGGAGCCATTACCGCGGCACAGATACGCAGTATTTT. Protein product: CSAPSGSHYRGTDTQYF.

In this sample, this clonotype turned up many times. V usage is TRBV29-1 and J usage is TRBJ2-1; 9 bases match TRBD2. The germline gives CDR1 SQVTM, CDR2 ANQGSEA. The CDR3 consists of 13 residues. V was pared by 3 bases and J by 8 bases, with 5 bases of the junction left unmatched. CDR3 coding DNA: TGCAGCGTTGATTTGCGGGGGGGCGATGAGCAGTTCTTC. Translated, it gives CSVDLRGGDEQFF.

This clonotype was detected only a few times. The CDR3 DNA reads TGTGCCAGCAGCGAACGCCCCCGACTAGTGAGATGGGTGCAGTACTTC. Protein sequence: CASSERPRLVRWVQYF. The V gene is TRBV7-8, the J gene TRBJ2-7, with D perhaps TRBD2 (6 bases). This CDR3 contains 16 residues. Trimming shortened V by 5 bases and J by 9 bases, and 26 bases separated the two germline ends. Germline V gene data show CDR1 as SGHVS and CDR2 as FQNEAQ.

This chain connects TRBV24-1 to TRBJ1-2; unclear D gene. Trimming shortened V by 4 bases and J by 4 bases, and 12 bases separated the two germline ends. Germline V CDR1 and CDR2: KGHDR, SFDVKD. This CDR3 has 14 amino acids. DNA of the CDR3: TGTGCCACCAGTGAACCTACAGTGGGCTATGGCTACACCTTC. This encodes CATSEPTVGYGYTF.

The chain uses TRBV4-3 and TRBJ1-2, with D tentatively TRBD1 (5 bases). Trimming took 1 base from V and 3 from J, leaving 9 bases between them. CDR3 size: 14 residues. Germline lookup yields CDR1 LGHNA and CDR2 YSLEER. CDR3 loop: CASSQVGGDYGYTF. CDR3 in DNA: TGCGCCAGCAGCCAAGTGGGGGGAGACTATGGCTACACCTTC.

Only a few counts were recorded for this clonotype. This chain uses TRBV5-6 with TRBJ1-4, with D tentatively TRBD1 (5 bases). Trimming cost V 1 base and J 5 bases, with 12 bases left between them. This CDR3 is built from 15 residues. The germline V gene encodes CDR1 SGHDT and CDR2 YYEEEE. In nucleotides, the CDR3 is TGTGCCAGCAGCTTGTGGGGGATAAACAATGAAAAACTGTTTTTT. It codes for CASSLWGINNEKLFF.

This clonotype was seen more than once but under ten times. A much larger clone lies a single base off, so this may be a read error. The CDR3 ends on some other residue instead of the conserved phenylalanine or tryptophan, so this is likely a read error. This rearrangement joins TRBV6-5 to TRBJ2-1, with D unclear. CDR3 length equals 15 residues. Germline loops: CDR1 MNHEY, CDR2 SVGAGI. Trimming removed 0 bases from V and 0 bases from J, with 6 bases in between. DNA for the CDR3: TGTGCCAGCAGTTACTCAGGTAGCTCCTACAATGAGCAGTTCCTC. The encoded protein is CASSYSGSSYNEQFL.

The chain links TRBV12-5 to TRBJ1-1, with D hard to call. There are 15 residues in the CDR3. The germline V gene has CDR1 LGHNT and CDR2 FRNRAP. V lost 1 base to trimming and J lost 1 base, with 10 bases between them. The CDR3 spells CASGLGNSGNTEAFF. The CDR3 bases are TGTGCTAGTGGTTTGGGAAACAGCGGGAACACTGAAGCTTTCTTT.

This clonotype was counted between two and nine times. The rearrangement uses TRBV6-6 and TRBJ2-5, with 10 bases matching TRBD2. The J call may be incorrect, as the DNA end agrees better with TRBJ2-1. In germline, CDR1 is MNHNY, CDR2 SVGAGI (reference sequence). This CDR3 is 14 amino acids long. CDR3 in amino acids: CASSWTSGTNEQFF. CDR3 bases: TGTGCCAGCAGCTGGACTAGCGGAACTAATGAGCAGTTCTTC.

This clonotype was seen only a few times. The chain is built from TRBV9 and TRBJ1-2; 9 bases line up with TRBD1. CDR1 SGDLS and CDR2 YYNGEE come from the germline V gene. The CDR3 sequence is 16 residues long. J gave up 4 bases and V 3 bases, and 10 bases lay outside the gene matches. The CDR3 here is CASSAGTGSYGYGYTF. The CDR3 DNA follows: TGTGCCAGCAGCGCCGGGACAGGGAGCTACGGCTATGGCTACACCTTC.

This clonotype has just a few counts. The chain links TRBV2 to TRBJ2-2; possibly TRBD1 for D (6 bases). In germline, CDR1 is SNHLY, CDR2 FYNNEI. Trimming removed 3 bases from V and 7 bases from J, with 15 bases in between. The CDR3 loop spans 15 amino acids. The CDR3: CASSDRGQWGGELFF. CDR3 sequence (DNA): TGTGCCAGCAGTGATCGGGGACAATGGGGCGGGGAGCTGTTTTTT.